These 4 T cell receptor beta chains share one sample of origin, sequenced in a study of blood T cells in healthy people across ages. Next came a second PCR, run for about 7 to 12 cycles, which used a sample-barcoded 5' primer along with a J-beta primer mix. MiXCR, applied by TCRdb to the 5' RACE reads, yields one record per CDR3 protein. The sample yields 750,000 to 950,000 distinct CDR3 sequences, around 25% seen once. The same sample was also used in a study of T cells of mothers and their children.

Sequencing was performed on blood. The receptors were gathered from a boy younger than 18 in good health.

CDR3 DNA sequence: TGTGCCAGCAGCCAAGTTGGGGGACAGGGGTACTTC. This gives the protein CASSQVGGQGYF. The rearrangement uses TRBV3-1 and TRBJ2-5; 9 bases are shared with TRBD1. CDR3 length equals 12 residues. The V segment lost 1 base and the J segment 13 bases; nucleotides outside the gene matches: 4. Germline V gives CDR1 LGHDT, CDR2 YNNKEL (reference sequence).

The V call is TRBV11-2, the J call TRBJ2-6, with D perhaps matching TRBD1 (5 bases). CDR1 and CDR2 from the germline V gene are SGHAT and FQNNGV. Between the trimmed V and J ends, which lost 5 bases and 3 bases, there was a span of 11 bases. The CDR3 has 15 amino acids. The CDR3 nucleotides are TGTGCCAGCAGCCCGACAGCTTATGGGGCCAACGTCCTGACTTTC. It specifies CASSPTAYGANVLTF.

This clonotype showed up just a few times. This chain joins TRBV10-1 and TRBJ2-3, with TRBD2 as a possible D gene (7 bases). Germline V gene lookup returns CDR1 WNHNN and CDR2 SYGVQD (reference sequence). V lost 6 bases, J lost 6 bases, and 19 bases lay in between. The CDR3 sequence is 15 residues long. As DNA, the CDR3 is TGCGCCAGCAGCGAGAACGGGGAGGGGGAGGATACGCAGTATTTT. Translating it yields CASSENGEGEDTQYF.

V is TRBV6-5 and J is TRBJ1-2; TRBD1 matches 7 bases. The CDR3 has 12 residues. Unmatched junction bases numbered 2, after V lost 2 bases and J lost 8 bases. Germline V gene data show CDR1 as MNHEY and CDR2 as SVGAGI. The CDR3 spells CASSYQGEGYTF. The CDR3 coding sequence is TGTGCCAGCAGTTACCAGGGGGAAGGCTACACCTTC.